The TCR beta chain under discussion was sequenced for a study of OX40 agonist ivuxolimab in advanced cancers. For the study at large: As their treatment, patients were administered ivuxolimab, an agonistic anti-OX40 (CD134) antibody. Those enrolled were about 80% male, with a mean age of approximately 60 years and ages from roughly 23 to 80. Study-level points and caveats: No determination was made of the antigen specificity of the expanded peripheral T cells.

Trimming took 3 bases from V and 2 from J, leaving 8 bases between them. Germline V CDR1 and CDR2: WNHNN, SYGVQD (reference sequence). The CDR3 sequence is 13 residues long. Regarding this clone: Its specificity is unknown.

TCRdb's table, derived via immunoSEQ multiplex PCR, lists solely in-frame clones and lacks some. The repertoire holds about 78,000 clones, with around nine tenths as singletons. The sequencing used CD4+ or CD8+ T cells sorted from blood, collected in a trial of the OX40 agonist ivuxolimab. The sequence came from an adult with an advanced solid tumor such as melanoma, head and neck, liver or kidney cancer. The rearrangement joins TRBV10-1 to TRBJ2-7; D uncertain. The CDR3 bases are TGCGCCAGCAGTGAAGTAGAGGCCTACGAGCAGTACTTC. Translated: CASSEVEAYEQYF.